A single sample gave rise to the 13 T cell receptor beta chains below, sequenced in a study of PD-1 blockade in classical Hodgkin lymphoma. Every patient experienced relapse after autologous stem cell transplantation, and brentuximab vedotin exposure varied. This table comes from immunoSEQ multiplex PCR, and its TCRdb copy is limited to in-frame clones, with some not included. Of approximately 60,000 clones detected, more than 90% appear once; the ten largest clones hold 9.7%. The sequencing used peripheral blood mononuclear cells (PBMCs), collected at baseline. These receptors were collected from a human donor with classical Hodgkin lymphoma.

This clone was recorded only once. This sequence joins TRBV28 and TRBJ2-2; D tentatively reads TRBD1 or TRBD2 (6 bases each). Germline V gene sequence: CDR1 MDHEN, CDR2 SYDVKM. V lost 5 bases and J lost 6, with 13 bases in between. This CDR3 is built from 14 residues. The CDR3 spells CASSLSGGAGELFF. In nucleotides, the CDR3 is TGTGCCAGCAGTCTCTCCGGGGGCGCCGGGGAGCTGTTTTTT.

This rearrangement joins TRBV5-6 to TRBJ1-2; maybe TRBD1 (5 bases). Trimming took 3 bases from V and 2 from J, leaving 5 bases between them. Germline V gene lookup returns CDR1 SGHDT and CDR2 YYEEEE. The CDR3 runs 12 residues. The CDR3 region is CASSSGNYGYTF. The CDR3 coding sequence is TGTGCCAGCAGCTCAGGGAACTATGGCTACACCTTC.

This chain joins TRBV19 and TRBJ2-1, with D maybe TRBD2 (7 bases). CDR1 and CDR2 (germline): LNHDA, SQIVND (reference sequence). This CDR3 is built from 15 residues. Trimming pared 7 bases from V and 5 bases from J, leaving 18 bases between. The DNA of the CDR3 is TGTGCCAGTAAGCCTTGGAGCGGGGACAACAATGAGCAGTTCTTC. Its protein is CASKPWSGDNNEQFF.

CDR3 bases: TGTGCCAGCAGTTCCGAATCTACTAGACGCGAGACCCAGTACTTC. Amino acid sequence: CASSSESTRRETQYF. The chain uses TRBV6-6 and TRBJ2-5; tentative D call: TRBD2 (5 bases). The CDR3 is 15 residues long. The V end was cut by 4 bases, the J end by 5 bases, with 17 bases between. The V gene's germline CDR1 is MNHNY and CDR2 SVGAGI (reference sequence).

The chain recombines TRBV2 with TRBJ1-3; D remains unclear. Germline CDR1 reads SNHLY; CDR2 reads FYNNEI. The CDR3 runs 15 residues. The V gene lost 3 bases and the J gene lost 0 bases, with 9 bases spanning the gap. The chain's CDR3 is CASSDLVTSGNTIYF. The CDR3 DNA follows: TGTGCCAGCAGTGATTTAGTGACCTCTGGAAACACCATATATTTT.

The V gene is TRBV6-1, the J gene TRBJ1-5, with D maybe TRBD1 (5 bases). The germline V gene has CDR1 MNHNS and CDR2 SASEGT. The CDR3 extends over 12 amino acids. Trimming removed 1 base at V and 11 bases at J, with 9 bases between. The CDR3 loop reads CASSEVMGAQHF. CDR3 bases: TGTGCCAGCAGTGAAGTAATGGGGGCCCAGCATTTT.

CDR3: CASTRGPSNQPQHF. The CDR3 nucleotides are TGTGCCAGCACCAGAGGACCGAGCAATCAGCCCCAGCATTTT. This sequence joins TRBV7-8 and TRBJ1-5; no clear D. Germline CDR1 SGHVS, CDR2 FQNEAQ. The germline V and J ends were trimmed by 7 bases and 1 base, with 11 bases remaining between them. CDR3 length equals 14 residues.

The chain employs TRBV5-4 and TRBJ2-7; 9 bases align to TRBD2. The CDR3 runs to 17 residues. With V trimmed by 4 bases and J by 4 bases, 15 bases remained unmatched. CDR1 and CDR2 (germline): SGHNT, YYREEE (reference sequence). The CDR3 loop is CASSPVGGRAPPYEQYF. The DNA of the CDR3 is TGTGCCAGCAGCCCGGTTGGCGGGAGGGCCCCCCCGTACGAGCAGTACTTC. Full variable domain (rest looked up from reference TRBV5-4 and TRBJ2-7): ETGVTQSPTHLIKTRGQQVTLRCSSQSGHNTVSWYQQALGQGPQFIFQYYREEENGRGNFPPRFSGLQFPNYSSELNVNALELDDSALYLCASSPVGGRAPPYEQYFGPGTRLTVT.

The chain employs TRBV7-9 and TRBJ2-2, with 8 bases aligning to TRBD2. CDR1 SEHNR and CDR2 FQNEAQ come from the germline V gene (reference sequence). The CDR3 is 16 amino acids. Trimming removed 5 bases from V and 4 bases from J; junction bases left unmatched: 9. The CDR3 DNA follows: TGTGCCAGCAGCGTTTGGGGGAGCGGGAGCACCGGGGAGCTGTTTTTT. It codes for CASSVWGSGSTGELFF. Full variable domain (missing parts from reference TRBV7-9 and TRBJ2-2): DTGVSQNPRHKITKRGQNVTFRCDPISEHNRLYWYRQTLGQGPEFLTYFQNEAQLEKSRLLSDRFSAERPKGSFSTLEIQRTEQGDSAMYLCASSVWGSGSTGELFFGEGSRLTVL.

The chain couples TRBV4-1 to TRBJ2-7; no clear D. The CDR3 totals 14 residues. Germline CDR1 MGHRA, CDR2 YSYEKL. V was clipped by 2 bases and J by 6 bases, with 14 bases between them. CDR3 DNA: TGCGCCAGCAGCCAATTAGGCGTTCCGGGCGAGCAGTACTTC. Translation gives CASSQLGVPGEQYF.

This chain links TRBV6-1 with TRBJ2-7; weak D call: TRBD2 (5 bases). Germline V gene lookup returns CDR1 MNHNS and CDR2 SASEGT. Trimming took 3 bases from V and 0 from J, leaving 9 bases between them. The CDR3 length is 14 residues. The CDR3 reads CASSDWGASYEQYF. CDR3 sequence (DNA): TGTGCCAGCAGTGATTGGGGAGCCTCCTACGAGCAGTACTTC.

This chain links TRBV11-3 with TRBJ2-3, with TRBD2 matching over 12 bases. The CDR3 covers 17 residues. Germline CDR1 SGHNT, CDR2 YENEEA. J lost 6 bases, V lost 1 base, and 8 bases had no gene match. This chain's CDR3 is CASSLGRLAGDWDTQYF. CDR3 in DNA: TGTGCCAGCAGCTTAGGTCGACTAGCGGGAGATTGGGATACGCAGTATTTT.

In its sample, this clone was seen once. The chain links TRBV4-1 to TRBJ2-7; 7 bases are shared with TRBD1. V was clipped by 0 bases and J by 3 bases; unmatched bases: 11. The CDR3 spans 17 residues. Germline-derived CDR1 and CDR2 are MGHRA and YSYEKL. CDR3 in DNA: TGCGCCAGCAGCCAAGATCGTGGGACAGACGGGCTCTACGAGCAGTACTTC. Translated: CASSQDRGTDGLYEQYF.